This TCR beta chain was recorded in a study of T cell responses to AZD1222 COVID-19 vaccine. Of note for this clone: Its antigen is not known.

The study's findings and limits: Donors skewed white British and female; clonal diversity was possibly underestimated.

The table came from immunoSEQ multiplex PCR; TCRdb's copy has only in-frame clones and leaves some out. The sample consists of roughly 150,000 clones, around 93% of them appearing once. Germline CDR1 SGHTS, CDR2 YDEGEE. J lost 5 bases, V lost 4 bases, and 11 bases had no gene match. This CDR3 is built from 17 residues. The material was peripheral blood, obtained on day 0 of AZD1222 vaccination. The TCR originated in an adult in good health. The chain couples TRBV5-8 to TRBJ1-6; 8 nucleotides match TRBD1. CDR3 protein: CASSTDRARFNNSPLHF. Here the CDR3 DNA reads TGTGCCAGCAGCACGGACAGGGCGAGATTTAATAATTCACCCCTCCACTTT. The variable domain in full, with the rest retrieved from reference TRBV5-8 and TRBJ1-6, is EAGVTQSPTHLIKTRGQQATLRCSPISGHTSVYWYQQALGLGLQFLLWYDEGEERNRGNFPPRFSGRQFPNYSSELNVNALELEDSALYLCASSTDRARFNNSPLHFGNGTRLTVT.